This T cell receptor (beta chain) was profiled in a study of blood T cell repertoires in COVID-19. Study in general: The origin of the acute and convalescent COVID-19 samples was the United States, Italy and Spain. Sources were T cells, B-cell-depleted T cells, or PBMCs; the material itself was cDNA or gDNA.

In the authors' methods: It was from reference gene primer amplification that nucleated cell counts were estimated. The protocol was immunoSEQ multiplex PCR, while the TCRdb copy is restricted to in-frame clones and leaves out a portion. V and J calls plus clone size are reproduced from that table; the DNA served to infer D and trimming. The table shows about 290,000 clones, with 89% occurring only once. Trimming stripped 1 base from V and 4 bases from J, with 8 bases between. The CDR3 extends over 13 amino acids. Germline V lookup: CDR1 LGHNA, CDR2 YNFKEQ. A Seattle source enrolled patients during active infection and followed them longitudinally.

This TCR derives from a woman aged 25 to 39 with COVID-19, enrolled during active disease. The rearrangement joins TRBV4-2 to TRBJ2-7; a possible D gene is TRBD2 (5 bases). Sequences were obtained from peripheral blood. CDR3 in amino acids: CASSQGTQYEQYF. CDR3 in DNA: TGTGCCAGCAGCCAAGGGACTCAGTACGAGCAGTACTTC.